The entry that follows covers one T cell receptor (beta chain) sequence. The repertoire was sequenced with immunoSEQ multiplex PCR; TCRdb's copy has only in-frame clones and lacks some. Here the sample spans approximately 340,000 clones, roughly 92% being singletons. This entry comes from a study of blood T cell repertoires in COVID-19. The wider study: PBMCs, B-cell-depleted T cells, or T cells were the source of the cDNA or gDNA that made up the material.

The length of the CDR3 is 15 residues. Germline CDR1 MNHEY, CDR2 SVGAGI. V shed 8 bases and J shed 6 bases, with 22 bases lying between them. The source material was PBMCs or T cells enriched from blood (not recorded which). The receptor was isolated from a woman in her thirties or forties who had been exposed to COVID-19. The rearrangement uses TRBV6-5 and TRBJ1-1, with a weak D call TRBD1 (5 bases). The CDR3 sequence: CASPVTGFDHPEAFF. The CDR3 nucleotides read TGTGCCAGCCCAGTTACAGGTTTTGACCACCCTGAAGCTTTCTTT.